This T cell receptor beta chain was documented in a study of shared clonotypes between healthy human individuals. Assay used: immunoSEQ multiplex PCR; TCRdb lists only in-frame clones, some missing. The repertoire holds some 2.4 million clones, with roughly 93% as singletons. This clone came up once. The origin of this receptor is a man younger than 30 in good health. Some clones in this sample may be carry-over from other donors' samples. The sample was naive CD4+ T cells from PBMCs. As for subset: CD45RA+ positively selected.

The CDR3 reads CASSLLGLAGYQETQYF. The CDR3 DNA reads TGTGCCAGCAGCTTACTCGGACTAGCGGGTTACCAAGAGACCCAGTACTTC. The J gene is TRBJ2-5, the V gene TRBV7-9; 11 positions agree with TRBD2. This CDR3 region has 17 residues. V lost 2 bases, J lost 0 bases, and 5 bases stayed unmatched. Per germline, CDR1 SEHNR and CDR2 FQNEAQ (reference sequence).